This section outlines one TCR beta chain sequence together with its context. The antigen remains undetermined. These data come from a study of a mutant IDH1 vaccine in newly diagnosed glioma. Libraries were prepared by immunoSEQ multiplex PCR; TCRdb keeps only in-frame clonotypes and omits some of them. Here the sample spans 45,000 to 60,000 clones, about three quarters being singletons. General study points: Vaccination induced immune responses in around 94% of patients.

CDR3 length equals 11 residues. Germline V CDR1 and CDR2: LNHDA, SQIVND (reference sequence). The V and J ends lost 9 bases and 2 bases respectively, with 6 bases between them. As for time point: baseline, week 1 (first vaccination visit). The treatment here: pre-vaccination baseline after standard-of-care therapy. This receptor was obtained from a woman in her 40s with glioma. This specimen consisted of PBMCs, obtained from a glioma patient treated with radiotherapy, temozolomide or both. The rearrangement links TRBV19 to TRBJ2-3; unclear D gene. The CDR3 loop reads CARRSTDTQYF. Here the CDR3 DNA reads TGTGCCAGGCGGTCCACAGATACGCAGTATTTT.